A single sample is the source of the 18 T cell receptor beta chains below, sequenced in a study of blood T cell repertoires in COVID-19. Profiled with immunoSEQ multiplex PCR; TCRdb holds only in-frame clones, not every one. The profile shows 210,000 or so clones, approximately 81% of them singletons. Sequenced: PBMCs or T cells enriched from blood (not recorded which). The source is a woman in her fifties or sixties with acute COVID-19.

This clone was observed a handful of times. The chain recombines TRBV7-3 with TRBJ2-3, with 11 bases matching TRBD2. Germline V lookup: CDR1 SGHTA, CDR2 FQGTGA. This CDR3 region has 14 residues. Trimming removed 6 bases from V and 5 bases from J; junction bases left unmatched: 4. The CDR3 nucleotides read TGTGCCAGCAGTCTAGCGGGAGGTGTAGATACGCAGTATTTT. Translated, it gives CASSLAGGVDTQYF.

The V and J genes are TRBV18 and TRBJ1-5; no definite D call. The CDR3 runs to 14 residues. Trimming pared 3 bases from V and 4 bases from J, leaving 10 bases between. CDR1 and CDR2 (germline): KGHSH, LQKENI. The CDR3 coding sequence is TGTGCCAGCTCACCGGCCCAGTTAAATCAGCCCCAGCATTTT. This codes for CASSPAQLNQPQHF.

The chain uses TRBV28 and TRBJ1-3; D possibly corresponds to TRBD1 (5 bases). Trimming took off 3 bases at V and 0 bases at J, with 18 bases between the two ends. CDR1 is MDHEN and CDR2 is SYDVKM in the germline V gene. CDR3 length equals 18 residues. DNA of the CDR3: TGTGCCAGCAGTTTCGCGGTATTGGGGGGAAACTCTGGAAACACCATATATTTT. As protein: CASSFAVLGGNSGNTIYF.

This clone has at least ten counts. Here the CDR3 DNA reads TGTGCCAGCAGCTCCCAGGGGGTTGGGTCACCCCTCCACTTT. Translating it yields CASSSQGVGSPLHF. The J gene is TRBJ1-6, the V gene TRBV7-2, with 7 bases lining up with TRBD1. With V trimmed by 4 bases and J by 10 bases, 7 bases remained unmatched. In germline, CDR1 is SGHTA, CDR2 FQGNSA. The CDR3 sequence is 14 residues long.

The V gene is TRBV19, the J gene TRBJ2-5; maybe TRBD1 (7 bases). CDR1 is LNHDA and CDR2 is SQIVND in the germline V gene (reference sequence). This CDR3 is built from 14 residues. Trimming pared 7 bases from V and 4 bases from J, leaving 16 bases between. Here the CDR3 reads CASTPRQGGETQYF. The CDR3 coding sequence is TGTGCCAGTACTCCGAGGCAGGGGGGAGAGACCCAGTACTTC.

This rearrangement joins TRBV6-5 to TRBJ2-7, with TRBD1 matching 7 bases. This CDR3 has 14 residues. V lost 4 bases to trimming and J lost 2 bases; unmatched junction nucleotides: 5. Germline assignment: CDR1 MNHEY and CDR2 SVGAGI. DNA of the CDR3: TGTGCCAGCAGTTTATACAGGGGAGCCTACGAGCAGTACTTC. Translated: CASSLYRGAYEQYF.

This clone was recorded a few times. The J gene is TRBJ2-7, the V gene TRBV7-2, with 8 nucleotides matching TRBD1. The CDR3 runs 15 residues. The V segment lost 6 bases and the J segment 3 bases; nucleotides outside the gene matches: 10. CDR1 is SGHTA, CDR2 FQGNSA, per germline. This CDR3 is CASRDPGGPVYEQYF. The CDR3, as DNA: TGTGCCAGCAGGGATCCAGGGGGCCCCGTCTACGAGCAGTACTTC. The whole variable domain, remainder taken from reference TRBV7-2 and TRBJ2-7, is GAGVSQSPSNKVTEKGKDVELRCDPISGHTALYWYRQSLGQGLEFLIYFQGNSAPDKSGLPSDRFSAERTGGSVSTLTIQRTQQEDSAVYLCASRDPGGPVYEQYFGPGTRLTVT.

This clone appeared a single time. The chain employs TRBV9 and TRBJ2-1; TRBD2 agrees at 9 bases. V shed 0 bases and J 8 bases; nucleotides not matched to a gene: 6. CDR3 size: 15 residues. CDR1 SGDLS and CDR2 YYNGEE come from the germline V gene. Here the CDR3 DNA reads TGTGCCAGCAGCGTAGCGCTTAGCGGGAGCTATGAGCAGTTCTTC. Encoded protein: CASSVALSGSYEQFF.

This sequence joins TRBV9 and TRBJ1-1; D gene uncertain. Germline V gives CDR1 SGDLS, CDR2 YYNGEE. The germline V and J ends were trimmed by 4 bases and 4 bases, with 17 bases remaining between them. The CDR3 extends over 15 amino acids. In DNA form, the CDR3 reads TGTGCCAGCAGCCCTACCCGAACCCGGGGCACTGAAGCTTTCTTT. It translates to CASSPTRTRGTEAFF.

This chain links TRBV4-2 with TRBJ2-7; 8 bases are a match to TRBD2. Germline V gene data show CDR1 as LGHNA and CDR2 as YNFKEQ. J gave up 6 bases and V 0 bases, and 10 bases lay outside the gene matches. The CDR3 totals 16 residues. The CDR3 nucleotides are TGTGCCAGCAGCCAAGATCCTGGGACTAGTAAGGGCGAGCAGTACTTC. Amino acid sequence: CASSQDPGTSKGEQYF.

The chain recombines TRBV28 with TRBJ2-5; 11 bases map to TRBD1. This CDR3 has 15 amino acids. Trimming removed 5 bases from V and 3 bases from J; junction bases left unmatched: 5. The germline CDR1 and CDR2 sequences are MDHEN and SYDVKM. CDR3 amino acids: CASSLGTGGKETQYF. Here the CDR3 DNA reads TGTGCCAGCAGTCTCGGGACAGGGGGGAAAGAGACCCAGTACTTC.

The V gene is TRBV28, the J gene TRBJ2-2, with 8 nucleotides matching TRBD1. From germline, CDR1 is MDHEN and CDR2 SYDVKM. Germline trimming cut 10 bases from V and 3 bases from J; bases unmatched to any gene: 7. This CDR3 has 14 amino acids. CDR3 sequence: CAIGGQAYTGELFF. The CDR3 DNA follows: TGTGCCATAGGGGGACAGGCATACACCGGGGAGCTGTTTTTT.

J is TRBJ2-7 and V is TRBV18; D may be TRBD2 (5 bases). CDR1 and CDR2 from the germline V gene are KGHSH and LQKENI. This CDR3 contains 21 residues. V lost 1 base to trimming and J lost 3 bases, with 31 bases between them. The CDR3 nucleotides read TGTGCCAGCTCACCACTGGCCCCCGCCGGGCAGACTCTGTATCGGGGCTACGAGCAGTACTTC. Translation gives CASSPLAPAGQTLYRGYEQYF. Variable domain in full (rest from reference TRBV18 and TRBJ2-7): NAGVMQNPRHLVRRRGQEARLRCSPMKGHSHVYWYRQLPEEGLKFMVYLQKENIIDESGMPKERFSAEFPKEGPSILRIQQVVRGDSAAYFCASSPLAPAGQTLYRGYEQYFGPGTRLTVT.

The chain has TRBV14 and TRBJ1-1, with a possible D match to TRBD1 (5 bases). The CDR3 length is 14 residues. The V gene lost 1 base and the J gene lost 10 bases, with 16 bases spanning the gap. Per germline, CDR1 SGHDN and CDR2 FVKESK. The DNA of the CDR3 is TGTGCCAGCAGCCAAGGACCGGGAGGTAGGGGAGCTTTCTTT. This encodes CASSQGPGGRGAFF.

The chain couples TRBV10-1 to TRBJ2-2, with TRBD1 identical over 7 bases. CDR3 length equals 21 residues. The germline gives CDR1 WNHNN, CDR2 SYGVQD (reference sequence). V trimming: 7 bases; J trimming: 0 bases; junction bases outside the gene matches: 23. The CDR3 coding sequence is TGCGCCAGCACCAACCTAGTACCTAAAATACAGGGGACCGCGAACACCGGGGAGCTGTTTTTT. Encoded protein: CASTNLVPKIQGTANTGELFF.

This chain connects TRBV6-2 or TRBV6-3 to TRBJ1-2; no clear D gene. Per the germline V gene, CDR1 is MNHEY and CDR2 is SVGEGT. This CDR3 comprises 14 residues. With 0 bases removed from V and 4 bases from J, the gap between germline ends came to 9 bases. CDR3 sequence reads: CASSYSVWSYGYTF. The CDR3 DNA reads TGTGCCAGCAGTTACTCGGTATGGAGCTATGGCTACACCTTC.

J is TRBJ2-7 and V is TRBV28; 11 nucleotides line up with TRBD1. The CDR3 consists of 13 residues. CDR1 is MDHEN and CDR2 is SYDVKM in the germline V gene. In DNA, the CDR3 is TGTGCTACCAGAGGACAGGGGGCTTACGAGCAGTACTTC. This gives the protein CATRGQGAYEQYF.

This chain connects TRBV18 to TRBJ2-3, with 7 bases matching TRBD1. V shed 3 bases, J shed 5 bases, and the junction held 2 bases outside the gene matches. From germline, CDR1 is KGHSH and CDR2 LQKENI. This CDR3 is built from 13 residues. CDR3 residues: CASSPSGGDTQYF. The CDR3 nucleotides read TGTGCCAGCTCACCGTCAGGGGGAGATACGCAGTATTTT.